The 20 T cell receptor beta chains below all came from one sample that was sequenced in a study of T cell responses to AZD1222 COVID-19 vaccine. Repertoires were generated with immunoSEQ multiplex PCR, while TCRdb's copy carries only in-frame clones and drops some. Among about 160,000 clones listed, just over 90% were seen once. The specimen comprised peripheral blood, sampled on day 0 of MenACWY control vaccination. These receptors were collected from an adult in good health.

This clone appeared once. The CDR3 DNA follows: TGTGCCATCAGCCAAGGGACAGAGCGTGGAAACACCATATATTTT. It yields the protein CAISQGTERGNTIYF. The gene calls are TRBV10-3 and TRBJ1-3; 7 bases fit TRBD1. The trim removed 6 bases at V and 3 bases at J, leaving 8 bases unmatched. The V gene's germline CDR1 is ENHRY and CDR2 SYGVKD. The CDR3 has 15 amino acids.

The chain is built from TRBV11-2 and TRBJ2-1, with TRBD2 matching 10 bases. This CDR3 has 16 residues. Per germline, CDR1 SGHAT and CDR2 FQNNGV. After removal of 3 bases from V and 7 bases from J, the junction contained 9 bases not matched to a gene. In DNA, the CDR3 is TGTGCCAGCAGCTTCCTCTTCAGCGGGAGGGTTAATGAGCAGTTCTTC. Encoded protein: CASSFLFSGRVNEQFF.

The V gene is TRBV7-8, the J gene TRBJ2-1; D call uncertain. The V end lost 3 bases, the J end lost 2 bases, and 11 bases lay between the germline ends. Germline V CDR1 and CDR2: SGHVS, FQNEAQ. The CDR3 is 15 residues long. The DNA of the CDR3 is TGTGCCAGCAGCTTCGCGAGGAACGCCTACAATGAGCAGTTCTTC. It codes for CASSFARNAYNEQFF.

The chain is built from TRBV28 and TRBJ2-3; 11 bases are shared with TRBD2. The CDR3 length is 14 residues. Looked up from germline, CDR1 is MDHEN and CDR2 is SYDVKM. J lost 2 bases, V lost 8 bases, and 3 bases had no gene match. The CDR3 reads CASLAGGYTDTQYF. The CDR3 DNA sequence: TGTGCCAGCCTAGCGGGGGGCTACACAGATACGCAGTATTTT.

The chain couples TRBV7-9 to TRBJ2-7, with D perhaps matching TRBD1 or TRBD2 (8 bases each). The CDR3 is made up of 15 amino acids. Per germline, CDR1 SEHNR and CDR2 FQNEAQ (reference sequence). Trimming removed 5 bases from V and 7 bases from J, with 21 bases in between. In DNA form, the CDR3 reads TGTGCCAGCAGCCCACTTGGACAGGGACTAGAAGAGCAGTACTTC. Protein product: CASSPLGQGLEEQYF.

The chain is built from TRBV6-2 or TRBV6-3 and TRBJ2-1; the D is unclear. Germline CDR1 is MNHEY and CDR2 is SVGEGT. Trimming stripped 1 base from V and 7 bases from J, with 5 bases between. The CDR3 is 12 residues long. The CDR3 region is CASSYLGNEQFF. CDR3 sequence (DNA): TGTGCCAGCAGTTACTTGGGAAATGAGCAGTTCTTC.

The genes are TRBV19 and TRBJ2-1; the D gene is possibly TRBD1 (5 bases). The CDR3 length is 17 residues. In germline, CDR1 is LNHDA, CDR2 SQIVND (reference sequence). Trimming took 1 base from V and 3 from J, leaving 16 bases between them. CDR3 bases: TGTGCCAGTAGTATAGCCGCCCCAGGGTCGAACTACAATGAGCAGTTCTTC. The encoded protein is CASSIAAPGSNYNEQFF.

V and J are TRBV24-1 and TRBJ1-5; possible D gene TRBD1, 6 bases. Germline V gene sequence: CDR1 KGHDR, CDR2 SFDVKD. This CDR3 comprises 14 residues. V dropped 2 bases and J dropped 3 bases, with 7 bases sitting between them. The CDR3 loop reads CATSDSGVNQPQHF. The DNA of the CDR3 is TGTGCCACCAGTGATTCAGGGGTCAATCAGCCCCAGCATTTT.

The rearrangement uses TRBV27 and TRBJ1-6; TRBD1 is a possible D gene (6 bases). The V gene lost 6 bases and the J gene lost 7 bases, with 13 bases spanning the gap. The germline CDR1 and CDR2 sequences are MNHEY and SMNVEV (reference sequence). The CDR3 has 14 residues. CDR3 protein: CASSPAGDNSPLHF. CDR3 DNA sequence: TGTGCCAGCAGCCCGGCAGGGGACAATTCACCCCTCCACTTT.

This clone has more than one count but fewer than ten. The chain has TRBV27 and TRBJ2-7, with 11 bases matching TRBD1. The CDR3 has 14 residues. Germline loops: CDR1 MNHEY, CDR2 SMNVEV (reference sequence). The trim removed 7 bases at V and 7 bases at J, leaving 9 bases unmatched. CDR3 in amino acids: CASTKDRGQTEQYF. CDR3 in DNA: TGTGCCAGCACCAAGGACAGGGGGCAGACAGAGCAGTACTTC.

The chain is built from TRBV19 and TRBJ2-1; a possible D gene is TRBD2 (6 bases). This CDR3 is 15 amino acids long. CDR1 and CDR2 from the germline V gene are LNHDA and SQIVND (reference sequence). V lost 1 base and J lost 4, with 11 bases in between. CDR3 in amino acids: CASSIAPGLYNEQFF. The CDR3 coding sequence is TGTGCCAGTAGTATAGCGCCGGGACTTTACAATGAGCAGTTCTTC.

This rearrangement joins TRBV4-2 to TRBJ2-1, with 9 nucleotides matching TRBD2. Germline V lookup: CDR1 LGHNA, CDR2 YNFKEQ. This CDR3 comprises 16 residues. With 0 bases clipped from V and 7 bases from J, the junction kept 7 bases outside the gene matches. The CDR3 spells CASSQDGTSRWNEQFF. CDR3 sequence (DNA): TGTGCCAGCAGCCAAGATGGGACTAGCAGGTGGAATGAGCAGTTCTTC.

The chain links TRBV4-2 to TRBJ1-4; D is uncertain. The CDR3 extends over 15 amino acids. Germline loops: CDR1 LGHNA, CDR2 YNFKEQ. V dropped 1 base and J dropped 3 bases, with 9 bases sitting between them. CDR3 protein: CASSQGSRSNEKLFF. The DNA for the CDR3 is TGTGCCAGCAGCCAAGGATCCAGGTCTAATGAAAAACTGTTTTTT.

In nucleotides, the CDR3 is TGTGCCAGTAGTACCTCGGCAGGTGGCTATGGCTACACCTTC. It yields the protein CASSTSAGGYGYTF. The chain is built from TRBV19 and TRBJ1-2; D not certain. This CDR3 is 14 amino acids long. Germline CDR1 LNHDA, CDR2 SQIVND (reference sequence). The V gene lost 4 bases and the J gene lost 4 bases, with 13 bases spanning the gap.

The chain joins TRBV6-2 or TRBV6-3 to TRBJ2-7; 9 nucleotides agree with TRBD1. This CDR3 is 14 amino acids long. Germline V gives CDR1 MNHEY, CDR2 SVGEGT. Germline trimming cut 5 bases from V and 2 bases from J; bases unmatched to any gene: 4. The CDR3 DNA is TGTGCCAGCAGTCGGGACAGGGTGGCCTACGAGCAGTACTTC. Protein sequence: CASSRDRVAYEQYF.

This chain connects TRBV7-7 to TRBJ2-5; a weak D match, TRBD2 (5 bases). The V gene lost 1 base and the J gene lost 2 bases, with 11 bases spanning the gap. The germline V gene has CDR1 SSHAT and CDR2 FNYEAQ (reference sequence). The CDR3 totals 15 residues. The chain's CDR3 is CASSLGGLLQETQYF. In DNA form, the CDR3 reads TGTGCCAGCAGCTTAGGTGGACTCTTGCAAGAGACCCAGTACTTC. Variable domain in full (rest from reference TRBV7-7 and TRBJ2-5): GAGVSQSPRYKVTKRGQDVTLRCDPISSHATLYWYQQALGQGPEFLTYFNYEAQPDKSGLPSDRFSAERPEGSISTLTIQRTEQRDSAMYRCASSLGGLLQETQYFGPGTRLLVL.

The chain couples TRBV28 to TRBJ1-2, with TRBD1 matching 9 bases. This CDR3 is built from 14 residues. From germline, CDR1 is MDHEN and CDR2 SYDVKM. The J segment lost 4 bases and the V segment lost 5 bases, leaving 5 bases of the junction unmatched. CDR3 region: CASSPGTGLYGYTF. The CDR3 DNA reads as TGTGCCAGCAGTCCCGGGACAGGGCTCTATGGCTACACCTTC.

This rearrangement joins TRBV24-1 to TRBJ2-7; D might be TRBD1 or TRBD2, each matching 5 bases. Trimming took 5 bases from V and 6 from J, leaving 16 bases between them. The germline gives CDR1 KGHDR, CDR2 SFDVKD. This CDR3 has 14 amino acids. The CDR3 region is CATSAAGTAGEQYF. In DNA, the CDR3 is TGTGCCACCAGTGCCGCCGGGACCGCTGGCGAGCAGTACTTC.

The chain's CDR3 is CASSLIRGASYNEQFF. The CDR3 coding sequence is TGTGCCAGCAGCTTAATTCGGGGGGCTTCCTACAATGAGCAGTTCTTC. V gene TRBV7-3 combines with J gene TRBJ2-1; the D gene is possibly TRBD2 (7 bases). V was trimmed by 1 base and J by 1 base, leaving 11 bases between them. From germline, CDR1 is SGHTA and CDR2 FQGTGA. This CDR3 is 16 amino acids long.

J is TRBJ2-2 and V is TRBV19, with unresolved D. V lost 8 bases, J lost 2 bases, and 9 bases lay in between. Germline V gene data show CDR1 as LNHDA and CDR2 as SQIVND (reference sequence). The CDR3 length is 13 residues. The CDR3 DNA sequence: TGTGCCAGTTTCAGGATTAACACCGGGGAGCTGTTTTTT. It encodes CASFRINTGELFF.